These T cell receptor beta chains were read from a single sample in a study of blood T cell repertoires in COVID-19. Sequencing was performed with immunoSEQ multiplex PCR; in TCRdb, only in-frame clones are kept and a portion is missing. This table has 200,000 to 250,000 clones, approximately 86% appearing once. The sample was peripheral blood. These receptors came from a woman aged 25 to 45 who had recovered from COVID-19. Each CDR3 is given with its conserved first and last residue. Each record gives: V gene, J gene, D gene, clone size, CDR3 protein, CDR3 DNA. D genes are given only for firm matches. Not every row has a clone size; where given, it reads once, few, many or a size class.

v_call: TRBV21-1
j_call: TRBJ2-7
d_call: -
clone_size: -
cdr3_aa: CASSKQEVRSYEQYF
cdr3_nt: TGTGCCAGCAGCAAACAGGAGGTGCGATCCTACGAGCAGTACTTC

v_call: TRBV19
j_call: TRBJ2-3
d_call: -
clone_size: -
cdr3_aa: CASSTGLYPTNTQYF
cdr3_nt: TGTGCCAGTAGTACCGGGTTGTATCCTACAAATACGCAGTATTTT

v_call: TRBV27
j_call: TRBJ1-4
d_call: -
clone_size: -
cdr3_aa: CASSLLSATNEKLFF
cdr3_nt: TGTGCCAGCAGTTTATTATCAGCAACTAATGAAAAACTGTTTTTT

v_call: TRBV3-1/TRBV3-2
j_call: TRBJ2-7
d_call: TRBD2
clone_size: -
cdr3_aa: CASSQDLAGGPRTGEQYF
cdr3_nt: TGTGCCAGCAGCCAAGACCTAGCGGGGGGGCCGCGAACGGGCGAGCAGTACTTC

v_call: TRBV4-2
j_call: TRBJ1-2
d_call: -
clone_size: -
cdr3_aa: CASSQDGGSHGYTF
cdr3_nt: TGTGCCAGCAGCCAAGATGGGGGGTCCCACGGCTACACCTTC

v_call: TRBV7-2
j_call: TRBJ1-1
d_call: -
clone_size: -
cdr3_aa: CASSLAPGMNTEAFF
cdr3_nt: TGTGCCAGCAGCTTAGCTCCAGGGATGAACACTGAAGCTTTCTTT

v_call: TRBV7-9
j_call: TRBJ1-2
d_call: -
clone_size: -
cdr3_aa: CASSLPSDRDYGYTF
cdr3_nt: TGTGCCAGCAGCTTACCATCCGACAGAGACTATGGCTACACCTTC

v_call: TRBV5-4
j_call: TRBJ2-7
d_call: TRBD1
clone_size: -
cdr3_aa: CASSSGGGVSNEQYF
cdr3_nt: TGTGCCAGCAGCTCAGGGGGCGGGGTGAGTAACGAGCAGTACTTC

v_call: TRBV7-2
j_call: TRBJ2-7
d_call: TRBD2
clone_size: -
cdr3_aa: CASSVLLAGASYEQYF
cdr3_nt: TGTGCCAGCAGCGTCCTACTAGCGGGGGCTTCCTACGAGCAGTACTTC

v_call: TRBV4-1
j_call: TRBJ1-2
d_call: -
clone_size: -
cdr3_aa: CATQGLGGYTF
cdr3_nt: TGCGCCACTCAGGGATTAGGAGGCTACACCTTC

v_call: TRBV6-1
j_call: TRBJ2-7
d_call: -
clone_size: -
cdr3_aa: CASSEAGTVSYEQYF
cdr3_nt: TGTGCCAGCAGTGAAGCGGGCACGGTATCCTACGAGCAGTACTTC

v_call: TRBV19
j_call: TRBJ1-2
d_call: -
clone_size: few
cdr3_aa: CASSISSPYSYGYTF
cdr3_nt: TGTGCCAGTAGTATATCCTCCCCTTATAGCTATGGCTACACCTTC

v_call: TRBV29-1
j_call: TRBJ2-6
d_call: TRBD1
clone_size: -
cdr3_aa: CSVEDPTGAGANVLTF
cdr3_nt: TGCAGCGTTGAAGACCCTACAGGGGCTGGGGCCAACGTCCTGACTTTC

v_call: TRBV5-4
j_call: TRBJ2-5
d_call: -
clone_size: -
cdr3_aa: CASSLAPRHQETQYF
cdr3_nt: TGTGCCAGCAGCTTGGCCCCGAGGCACCAAGAGACCCAGTACTTC

v_call: TRBV29-1
j_call: TRBJ2-7
d_call: TRBD2
clone_size: -
cdr3_aa: CSVEKSTSGTYEQYF
cdr3_nt: TGCAGCGTTGAAAAATCGACTAGCGGGACTTACGAGCAGTACTTC

v_call: TRBV7-6
j_call: TRBJ2-3
d_call: TRBD2
clone_size: -
cdr3_aa: CASSPRAGALADTQYF
cdr3_nt: TGTGCCAGCAGCCCAAGAGCGGGGGCCTTGGCAGATACGCAGTATTTT

v_call: TRBV6-2/TRBV6-3
j_call: TRBJ2-1
d_call: -
clone_size: -
cdr3_aa: CASSYVGLHNEQFF
cdr3_nt: TGTGCCAGCAGTTACGTGGGACTGCACAATGAGCAGTTCTTC

v_call: TRBV19
j_call: TRBJ2-2
d_call: TRBD1
clone_size: -
cdr3_aa: CASSINAQGVTGELFF
cdr3_nt: TGTGCCAGTAGTATAAATGCTCAGGGGGTCACCGGGGAGCTGTTTTTT

v_call: TRBV10-3
j_call: TRBJ1-2
d_call: TRBD1
clone_size: -
cdr3_aa: CAISFPTGVMGYGYTF
cdr3_nt: TGTGCCATCAGTTTCCCGACAGGGGTTATGGGGTATGGCTACACCTTC

v_call: TRBV14
j_call: TRBJ1-2
d_call: TRBD1
clone_size: -
cdr3_aa: CASSNRQGENYGYTF
cdr3_nt: TGTGCCAGCAGCAACCGACAGGGTGAGAACTATGGCTACACCTTC

v_call: TRBV6-6
j_call: TRBJ1-2
d_call: -
clone_size: -
cdr3_aa: CASSQSIMSGYTF
cdr3_nt: TGTGCCAGCAGTCAGTCAATCATGAGTGGCTACACCTTC

v_call: TRBV10-2
j_call: TRBJ1-2
d_call: TRBD1
clone_size: -
cdr3_aa: CASRSGQGVYSNYGYTF
cdr3_nt: TGCGCCAGCAGATCGGGACAGGGAGTTTACTCTAACTATGGCTACACCTTC

v_call: TRBV6-2/TRBV6-3
j_call: TRBJ2-7
d_call: -
clone_size: -
cdr3_aa: CASSYPPRTTYEQYF
cdr3_nt: TGTGCCAGCAGTTACCCCCCACGGACAACCTACGAGCAGTACTTC

v_call: TRBV12-3/TRBV12-4
j_call: TRBJ1-2
d_call: -
clone_size: -
cdr3_aa: CASSPGHYYGYTF
cdr3_nt: TGTGCCAGCAGTCCCGGACATTACTATGGCTACACCTTC

v_call: TRBV19
j_call: TRBJ1-1
d_call: -
clone_size: -
cdr3_aa: CASSFGQPEAFF
cdr3_nt: TGTGCCAGTAGTTTTGGACAGCCTGAAGCTTTCTTT

v_call: TRBV29-1
j_call: TRBJ1-3
d_call: TRBD1
clone_size: -
cdr3_aa: CSVGTGGTGNTIYF
cdr3_nt: TGCAGCGTAGGCACAGGGGGCACTGGAAACACCATATATTTT

v_call: TRBV6-5
j_call: TRBJ1-2
d_call: -
clone_size: -
cdr3_aa: CASRPGGNYGYTF
cdr3_nt: TGTGCCAGTCGACCGGGGGGGAACTATGGCTACACCTTC

v_call: TRBV3-1/TRBV3-2
j_call: TRBJ2-7
d_call: -
clone_size: -
cdr3_aa: CASSQDLQSYEQYF
cdr3_nt: TGTGCCAGCAGCCAAGATCTCCAGTCCTACGAGCAGTACTTC

v_call: TRBV7-3
j_call: TRBJ2-2
d_call: TRBD1
clone_size: -
cdr3_aa: CASSGTENLPNTGELFF
cdr3_nt: TGTGCCAGCAGCGGGACAGAAAATCTACCGAACACCGGGGAGCTGTTTTTT

v_call: TRBV5-1
j_call: TRBJ1-1
d_call: -
clone_size: once
cdr3_aa: CASSLQRDTEAFF
cdr3_nt: TGCGCCAGCAGCTTGCAGAGGGACACTGAAGCTTTCTTT

v_call: TRBV3-1/TRBV3-2
j_call: TRBJ1-2
d_call: -
clone_size: -
cdr3_aa: CASSQEQADYGYTF
cdr3_nt: TGTGCCAGCAGCCAAGAACAGGCCGACTATGGCTACACCTTC

v_call: TRBV9
j_call: TRBJ1-1
d_call: -
clone_size: -
cdr3_aa: CASSVEGVSTEAFF
cdr3_nt: TGTGCCAGCAGCGTAGAAGGGGTTTCGACTGAAGCTTTCTTT

v_call: TRBV7-2
j_call: TRBJ2-7
d_call: -
clone_size: -
cdr3_aa: CASSLDTGNPSGQYF
cdr3_nt: TGTGCCAGCAGCTTAGATACAGGGAATCCTAGTGGGCAGTACTTC

v_call: TRBV7-2
j_call: TRBJ2-3
d_call: TRBD2
clone_size: -
cdr3_aa: CASSHSLGGITDTQYF
cdr3_nt: TGTGCCAGCAGCCATAGTCTCGGGGGGATCACAGATACGCAGTATTTT

v_call: TRBV5-4
j_call: TRBJ2-2
d_call: TRBD2
clone_size: -
cdr3_aa: CASSLRGFQRGSAGELFF
cdr3_nt: TGTGCCAGCAGCTTGAGGGGATTCCAGCGGGGTAGCGCCGGGGAGCTGTTTTTT

v_call: TRBV15
j_call: TRBJ1-5
d_call: TRBD1
clone_size: few
cdr3_aa: CATSETGGLNQPQHF
cdr3_nt: TGTGCCACCAGCGAAACAGGGGGCCTCAATCAGCCCCAGCATTTT

v_call: TRBV9
j_call: TRBJ2-1
d_call: -
clone_size: -
cdr3_aa: CASSVGPSSYNEQFF
cdr3_nt: TGTGCCAGCAGCGTAGGGCCCAGCTCCTACAATGAGCAGTTCTTC

v_call: TRBV3-1/TRBV3-2
j_call: TRBJ1-1
d_call: -
clone_size: -
cdr3_aa: CASSHWGSGQGLENTEAFF
cdr3_nt: TGTGCCAGCAGTCATTGGGGGTCAGGGCAGGGGTTGGAGAACACTGAAGCTTTCTTT

v_call: TRBV29-1
j_call: TRBJ2-3
d_call: TRBD1
clone_size: -
cdr3_aa: CSLKGQGVGTDTQYF
cdr3_nt: TGCAGCCTTAAGGGACAGGGTGTTGGAACAGATACGCAGTATTTT

v_call: TRBV4-1
j_call: TRBJ2-7
d_call: TRBD1
clone_size: -
cdr3_aa: CASSQDGQGLYEQYF
cdr3_nt: TGCGCCAGCAGCCAAGATGGACAGGGACTCTACGAGCAGTACTTC

v_call: TRBV14
j_call: TRBJ2-5
d_call: -
clone_size: -
cdr3_aa: CASSQIRALPGVQYF
cdr3_nt: TGTGCCAGCAGCCAGATCAGGGCCCTCCCGGGGGTCCAGTACTTC

v_call: TRBV12-3/TRBV12-4
j_call: TRBJ2-3
d_call: -
clone_size: once
cdr3_aa: CASSPGTDTQYF
cdr3_nt: TGTGCCAGCAGCCCCGGCACAGATACGCAGTATTTT

v_call: TRBV4-2
j_call: TRBJ1-1
d_call: -
clone_size: once
cdr3_aa: CATWGSIGAFF
cdr3_nt: TGTGCCACCTGGGGCAGTATTGGAGCTTTCTTT

v_call: TRBV7-2
j_call: TRBJ2-1
d_call: TRBD2
clone_size: -
cdr3_aa: CASSLVGTSGGNEQFF
cdr3_nt: TGTGCCAGCAGCTTAGTTGGGACTAGCGGTGGCAATGAGCAGTTCTTC

v_call: TRBV2
j_call: TRBJ2-3
d_call: -
clone_size: -
cdr3_aa: CASRGTYTDTQYF
cdr3_nt: TGTGCCAGCAGGGGGACTTACACAGATACGCAGTATTTT

v_call: TRBV12-3/TRBV12-4
j_call: TRBJ2-3
d_call: -
clone_size: -
cdr3_aa: CASSSVGTDTQYF
cdr3_nt: TGTGCCAGCAGTTCGGTAGGCACAGATACGCAGTATTTT

v_call: TRBV7-9
j_call: TRBJ2-2
d_call: -
clone_size: once
cdr3_aa: CASSLGPGLLNTGELFF
cdr3_nt: TGTGCCAGCAGCTTAGGCCCAGGGCTCTTGAACACCGGGGAGCTGTTTTTT

v_call: TRBV3-1/TRBV3-2
j_call: TRBJ1-6
d_call: -
clone_size: -
cdr3_aa: CASSPGGSSPLHF
cdr3_nt: TGTGCCAGCAGCCCCGGTGGTAGTTCACCCCTCCACTTT

v_call: TRBV7-3
j_call: TRBJ2-3
d_call: TRBD2
clone_size: -
cdr3_aa: CASSPGLAGGQDTQYF
cdr3_nt: TGTGCCAGCAGCCCCGGACTAGCGGGGGGACAGGATACGCAGTATTTT

v_call: TRBV11-2
j_call: TRBJ1-1
d_call: TRBD1
clone_size: -
cdr3_aa: CASSVDRGHITEAFF
cdr3_nt: TGTGCCAGCAGCGTAGACAGGGGGCATATCACTGAAGCTTTCTTT

v_call: TRBV14
j_call: TRBJ2-1
d_call: -
clone_size: -
cdr3_aa: CASSQEGSWGHEQFF
cdr3_nt: TGTGCCAGCAGCCAAGAAGGCAGTTGGGGGCATGAGCAGTTCTTC

v_call: TRBV10-3
j_call: TRBJ2-7
d_call: -
clone_size: -
cdr3_aa: CAIRGNPGGSARGQGFYEQYF
cdr3_nt: TGTGCCATCAGGGGCAATCCCGGGGGGTCCGCGAGAGGACAGGGATTCTACGAGCAGTACTTC

v_call: TRBV4-1
j_call: TRBJ1-6
d_call: -
clone_size: -
cdr3_aa: CASSQGELRSPLHF
cdr3_nt: TGCGCCAGCAGCCAAGGGGAGCTGCGGTCACCCCTCCACTTT

v_call: TRBV6-5
j_call: TRBJ1-1
d_call: -
clone_size: once
cdr3_aa: CASRVTGVNTEAFF
cdr3_nt: TGTGCCAGCAGAGTGACAGGCGTGAACACTGAAGCTTTCTTT

v_call: TRBV9
j_call: TRBJ2-1
d_call: -
clone_size: -
cdr3_aa: CASSPEQINNEQFF
cdr3_nt: TGTGCCAGCAGTCCGGAGCAGATAAACAATGAGCAGTTCTTC

v_call: TRBV7-2
j_call: TRBJ2-6
d_call: TRBD1
clone_size: -
cdr3_aa: CASSSGTGASGANVLTF
cdr3_nt: TGTGCCAGCAGTTCCGGGACAGGGGCCTCTGGGGCCAACGTCCTGACTTTC

v_call: TRBV14
j_call: TRBJ2-1
d_call: -
clone_size: few
cdr3_aa: CASSPSSVGEQFF
cdr3_nt: TGTGCCAGCAGCCCCTCTAGCGTCGGCGAGCAGTTCTTC

v_call: TRBV19
j_call: TRBJ2-7
d_call: -
clone_size: -
cdr3_aa: CASSILGYEQYF
cdr3_nt: TGTGCCAGTAGTATCCTCGGCTACGAGCAGTACTTC

v_call: TRBV3-1/TRBV3-2
j_call: TRBJ2-7
d_call: -
clone_size: -
cdr3_aa: CASSQGTASYEQYF
cdr3_nt: TGTGCCAGCAGCCAAGGGACAGCCTCCTACGAGCAGTACTTC